The 3 T cell receptor beta chains reported below all come from one sample, sequenced in a study of CD8 T cells in Susac syndrome. Random hexamers were used to reverse transcribe the RNA input (about 0.5 to 1 ug). TCRdb processed the immunoSEQ multiplex PCR reads anew with MiXCR; each CDR3 protein has one entry. The sample yields 150,000 to 250,000 distinct CDR3 sequences, 90% to 95% seen once. Sequencing input: CD4+ T cells from PBMCs. Receptor source: a human donor with multiple sclerosis.

This clonotype was seen just once. This sequence joins TRBV5-1 and TRBJ2-3; tentative D call: TRBD2 (5 bases). There are 13 residues in the CDR3. Trimming pared 5 bases from V and 6 bases from J, leaving 13 bases between. Germline-derived CDR1 and CDR2 are SGHRS and YFSETQ. The chain's CDR3 is CASSWTRRDTQYF. The CDR3 nucleotides read TGCGCCAGCAGTTGGACTCGACGGGATACGCAGTATTTT. The full variable domain, its missing parts supplied by reference TRBV5-1 and TRBJ2-3, is KAGVTQTPRYLIKTRGQQVTLSCSPISGHRSVSWYQQTPGQGLQFLFEYFSETQRNKGNFPGRFSGRQFSNSRSEMNVSTLELGDSALYLCASSWTRRDTQYFGPGTRLTVL.

The V call is TRBV4-1, the J call TRBJ2-5; maybe TRBD2 (8 bases). V shed 2 bases and J shed 5 bases, with 24 bases lying between them. The length of the CDR3 is 18 residues. Looked up from germline, CDR1 is MGHRA and CDR2 is YSYEKL. The CDR3 DNA reads TGCGCCAGCAGCCAAAGCGGGGGAGGACAGGCGGTTTGGGAGACCCAGTACTTC. Amino acid sequence: CASSQSGGGQAVWETQYF.

The chain links TRBV14 to TRBJ1-1; no firm D call. The CDR3 sequence is 16 residues long. V was trimmed by 4 bases and J by 7 bases, leaving 22 bases between them. The germline CDR1 and CDR2 sequences are SGHDN and FVKESK. CDR3 DNA: TGTGCCAGCAGCCCCACTACCTTCGCGGGGATGGGTGAAGCTTTCTTT. It yields the protein CASSPTTFAGMGEAFF.